The 20 T cell receptor beta chains reported below all come from one sample, sequenced in a study of identical twins. One entry per CDR3 protein, called by TCRdb with MiXCR from the 5' RACE reads. The sample gives 450,000 or so distinct CDR3 sequences, about 24% of which show up once; around 3% is in the top ten. These data were also reused for a study on T cells expressing NK-cell markers.

Source material: CD4+ T cells sorted from blood. The receptors here all came from a woman aged 18-30 years in good health.

This clonotype has just a few counts. The chain uses TRBV12-3 or TRBV12-4 and TRBJ2-5; 10 bases align to TRBD1. V shed 5 bases, J shed 5 bases, and the junction held 11 bases outside the gene matches. The CDR3 spans 16 residues. DNA of the CDR3: TGTGCCAGCAGTCCCTTTGGGACAGGGGCGCTGGAGACCCAGTACTTC. Translating it yields CASSPFGTGALETQYF.

In its sample, this clonotype was seen a few times. This chain connects TRBV27 to TRBJ1-5, with D perhaps TRBD1 (6 bases). V lost 5 bases to trimming and J lost 10 bases, with 18 bases between them. The CDR3 runs 14 residues. The V gene's germline CDR1 is MNHEY and CDR2 SMNVEV (reference sequence). The CDR3 here is CASSPNRDLGPQHF. The CDR3 bases are TGTGCCAGCAGTCCCAACAGGGACCTCGGACCCCAGCATTTT.

V gene TRBV5-1 combines with J gene TRBJ2-5, with TRBD2 matching over 8 bases. CDR1 and CDR2 from the germline V gene are SGHRS and YFSETQ. The CDR3 is 15 residues long. V lost 0 bases and J lost 3; bases outside the gene matches: 4. CDR3 nucleotides: TGCGCCAGCAGCTTGGCCGGGGGGGCCGAAGAGACCCAGTACTTC. Encoded protein: CASSLAGGAEETQYF.

The CDR3 DNA reads TGCGCCAGCAGCTTGGCGAGCGGCGTATTGGGATCGCAGTTCTTC. Protein: CASSLASGVLGSQFF. The rearrangement links TRBV5-1 to TRBJ2-1, with D perhaps TRBD2 (5 bases). Germline V gene lookup returns CDR1 SGHRS and CDR2 YFSETQ. V dropped 0 bases and J dropped 12 bases, with 19 bases sitting between them. This CDR3 comprises 15 residues.

The chain carries TRBV29-1 and TRBJ2-7, with D maybe TRBD1 (5 bases). Between the trimmed V and J ends, which lost 4 bases and 7 bases, there was a span of 11 bases. This CDR3 comprises 11 residues. Germline lookup yields CDR1 SQVTM and CDR2 ANQGSEA. The CDR3: CSVGRAKEQYF. Written as DNA, the CDR3 is TGCAGCGTTGGCAGGGCGAAAGAGCAGTACTTC.

This clonotype was detected a few times. The chain couples TRBV20-1 to TRBJ1-1; D gene unclear. Trimming took off 4 bases at V and 1 base at J, with 7 bases between the two ends. The germline V gene encodes CDR1 DFQATT and CDR2 SNEGSKA (reference sequence). This CDR3 contains 12 residues. The CDR3 loop is CSAMDPNTEAFF. The DNA for the CDR3 is TGCAGTGCTATGGATCCGAACACTGAAGCTTTCTTT.

J is TRBJ2-7 and V is TRBV5-1; 8 nucleotides agree with TRBD2. Unmatched junction bases numbered 9, after V lost 1 base and J lost 0 bases. The CDR3 has 17 amino acids. The germline gives CDR1 SGHRS, CDR2 YFSETQ. The DNA for the CDR3 is TGCGCCAGCAGCTTGATGTCCGGGGGGGAACCCTCCTACGAGCAGTACTTC. Its translation is CASSLMSGGEPSYEQYF.

This clonotype showed up just a few times. This chain uses TRBV27 with TRBJ2-7; TRBD1 matches 10 bases. CDR1 and CDR2 from the germline V gene are MNHEY and SMNVEV (reference sequence). J was trimmed by 5 bases and V by 4 bases; bases with no gene match: 8. The CDR3 is made up of 15 amino acids. CDR3 residues: CASSSLGTGENEQYF. CDR3 in DNA: TGTGCCAGCAGTTCCCTCGGGACAGGGGAGAACGAGCAGTACTTC.

The rearrangement uses TRBV11-2 and TRBJ2-1; no firm D call. CDR1 is SGHAT and CDR2 is FQNNGV in the germline V gene. CDR3 length: 12 residues. The V gene lost 3 bases and the J gene lost 8 bases, with 8 bases spanning the gap. DNA of the CDR3: TGTGCCAGCAGCTTTGTTCGTCATGAGCAGTTCTTC. Its translation: CASSFVRHEQFF.

This clonotype was seen at least ten times. The rearrangement links TRBV11-2 to TRBJ2-2, with D tentatively TRBD2 (7 bases). Trimming took 5 bases from V and 5 from J, leaving 18 bases between them. Germline V gives CDR1 SGHAT, CDR2 FQNNGV. The CDR3 contains 16 residues. CDR3: CASSLSLGGGTGELFF. CDR3 nucleotides: TGTGCCAGCAGCCTGTCTTTGGGAGGGGGAACCGGGGAGCTGTTTTTT.

The V call is TRBV12-3 or TRBV12-4, the J call TRBJ2-7, with 11 bases lining up with TRBD1. CDR3 size: 15 residues. Trimming at V came to 2 bases and at J to 1 base, leaving 1 base not matched to a gene. The CDR3 sequence: CASSLRDRGSYEQYF. The CDR3 bases are TGTGCCAGCAGTTTAAGGGACAGGGGGTCCTACGAGCAGTACTTC.

This sequence joins TRBV12-3 or TRBV12-4 and TRBJ2-3; D possibly corresponds to TRBD1 (5 bases). The CDR3 totals 12 residues. Trimming stripped 6 bases from V and 9 bases from J, with 13 bases between. CDR3 sequence (DNA): TGTGCCAGCAGCCAATCGCCAGGGACGCAGTATTTT. Protein product: CASSQSPGTQYF.

The chain uses TRBV6-2 or TRBV6-3 and TRBJ2-5, with 7 bases that match TRBD2. Germline V gene data show CDR1 as MNHEY and CDR2 as SVGEGT. The V and J ends lost 2 bases and 7 bases, in that order; junction bases with no gene match: 1. The CDR3 consists of 12 residues. The CDR3: CASSYLAVTQYF. In DNA form, the CDR3 reads TGTGCCAGCAGTTACCTAGCGGTGACCCAGTACTTC.

The CDR3 sequence: CSARRGRMSGYTF. The CDR3 DNA reads TGCAGTGCTAGACGGGGGAGGATGAGTGGCTACACCTTC. V is TRBV20-1 and J is TRBJ1-2, with D possibly matching TRBD1 (5 bases). CDR3 size: 13 residues. Germline CDR1 and CDR2: DFQATT and SNEGSKA (reference sequence). Trimming took 2 bases from V and 7 from J, leaving 14 bases between them.

The rearrangement links TRBV29-1 to TRBJ2-7, with a tentative D call TRBD1 (6 bases). V was clipped by 5 bases and J by 6 bases, with 20 bases between them. Germline lookup yields CDR1 SQVTM and CDR2 ANQGSEA. This CDR3 has 14 residues. CDR3 amino acids: CSVHRAGEKTEQYF. The DNA for the CDR3 is TGCAGCGTTCACCGGGCAGGGGAGAAGACCGAGCAGTACTTC.

The J gene is TRBJ1-4, the V gene TRBV28; TRBD1 aligns across 7 bases. CDR3 size: 15 residues. The germline CDR1 and CDR2 sequences are MDHEN and SYDVKM. Trimming removed 5 bases from V and 5 bases from J; junction bases left unmatched: 8. CDR3 amino acids: CASSPGGTENEKLFF. The DNA for the CDR3 is TGTGCCAGCAGTCCAGGGGGGACAGAGAATGAAAAACTGTTTTTT.

This rearrangement joins TRBV6-2 or TRBV6-3 to TRBJ1-1, with D unclear. From germline, CDR1 is MNHEY and CDR2 SVGEGT. The CDR3 is made up of 13 amino acids. Trimming cost V 1 base and J 5 bases, with 8 bases left between them. The CDR3 region is CASSYYEGTEAFF. The CDR3 coding sequence is TGTGCCAGCAGTTACTACGAAGGTACTGAAGCTTTCTTT.

This clonotype has more than one count but fewer than ten. The rearrangement uses TRBV5-1 and TRBJ1-2; D perhaps matches TRBD1 (6 bases). The CDR3 has 16 amino acids. CDR1 and CDR2 from the germline V gene are SGHRS and YFSETQ. The V and J ends lost 0 bases and 2 bases respectively, with 14 bases between them. Here the CDR3 DNA reads TGCGCCAGCAGCTTGGCAGGGGCGGAGGAAAACTATGGCTACACCTTC. It translates to CASSLAGAEENYGYTF. Full variable domain (outside the CDR3, taken from reference TRBV5-1 and TRBJ1-2): KAGVTQTPRYLIKTRGQQVTLSCSPISGHRSVSWYQQTPGQGLQFLFEYFSETQRNKGNFPGRFSGRQFSNSRSEMNVSTLELGDSALYLCASSLAGAEENYGYTFGSGTRLTVV.

The chain combines TRBV27 with TRBJ2-1, with TRBD1 matching over 8 bases. CDR3 length: 14 residues. CDR1 is MNHEY and CDR2 is SMNVEV in the germline V gene (reference sequence). The ends lost 6 bases at V and 10 bases at J; junction bases unmatched: 11. The CDR3 DNA is TGTGCCAGCAGCCCTCGGGACAGGCCTACCGAGCAGTTCTTC. As protein: CASSPRDRPTEQFF.

In its sample, this clonotype was seen a few times. V gene TRBV27 combines with J gene TRBJ2-2, with D maybe TRBD1 (5 bases). This CDR3 is 16 amino acids long. CDR1 and CDR2 (germline): MNHEY, SMNVEV (reference sequence). The V and J ends lost 5 bases and 1 base respectively, with 14 bases between them. As DNA, the CDR3 is TGTGCCAGCAGTAGGACACCTCCCATGAACACCGGGGAGCTGTTTTTT. Encoded protein: CASSRTPPMNTGELFF.